This T cell receptor beta chain was retrieved from a study of T cell responses to AZD1222 COVID-19 vaccine. Sequencing used immunoSEQ multiplex PCR; TCRdb keeps in-frame clones, though not all of them. The sample holds roughly 150,000 clones, 85% to 95% seen once. V was pared by 2 bases and J by 2 bases, with 2 bases of the junction left unmatched. The CDR3 contains 16 residues. CDR1 and CDR2 from the germline V gene are SGHVS and FQNEAQ. The chain has TRBV7-8 and TRBJ2-3; 12 bases agree with TRBD2. The clonotype originates from an adult in good health. This material consisted of peripheral blood, taken on day 0 of AZD1222 vaccination. CDR3 sequence: CASSLLAGGPTDTQYF. CDR3 DNA: TGTGCCAGCAGCTTACTAGCGGGGGGGCCCACAGATACGCAGTATTTT.